This T cell receptor (beta chain) was found in a study of vaccination effects on CD4 cells after COVID-19. In the study overall: Pools of viral peptides were used by the ViraFEST assay to expand antigen-specific CD4+ T cells ahead of sequencing. Post-vaccine sampling took place a median of 72 days after the second dose.

V lost 2 bases and J 5 bases, leaving 12 bases between the germline ends. From germline, CDR1 is SNHLY and CDR2 FYNNEI. This CDR3 spans 14 amino acids. A word on this clone: Its target is unknown.

The table came from immunoSEQ multiplex PCR; TCRdb's copy has only in-frame clones and leaves some out. The table lists fewer than 85,000 clones, 74% of them singletons. General observations from the study: Clones of infection and vaccine origin contracted markedly late after vaccination.

Subsequent to approximately 9 days of culture, CD4+ T cells were isolated. It was two doses of either the BNT162b2 or mRNA-1273 vaccine that participants received. It was on days 3 and 7 that half the medium was replaced with IL-2 medium. The rearrangement links TRBV2 to TRBJ2-5; perhaps TRBD1 as D (6 bases). The sample here was CD4+ T cells from PBMCs cultured without peptide, taken after COVID-19 vaccination. This TCR was sampled from a human donor who received a COVID-19 vaccine. The CDR3 DNA reads TGTGCCAGCAGTGAAAACAGGGCTGCGGAGACCCAGTACTTC. Amino acids: CASSENRAAETQYF.